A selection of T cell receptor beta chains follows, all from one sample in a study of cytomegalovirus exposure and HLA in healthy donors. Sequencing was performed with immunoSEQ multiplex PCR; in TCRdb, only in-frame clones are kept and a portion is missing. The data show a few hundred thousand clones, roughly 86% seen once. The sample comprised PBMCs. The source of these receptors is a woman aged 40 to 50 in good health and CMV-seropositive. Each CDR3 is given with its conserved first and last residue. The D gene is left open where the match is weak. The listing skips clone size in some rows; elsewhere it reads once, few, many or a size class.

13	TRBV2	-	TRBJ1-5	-	TGTGCCAGCAGTGATGAGGGTGGTCGACCCCAGCATTTT	CASSDEGGRPQHF
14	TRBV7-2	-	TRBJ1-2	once	TGTGCCAGCATGCGAACCGGACAGTTGCATGGCTACACCTTC	CASMRTGQLHGYTF
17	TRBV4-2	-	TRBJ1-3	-	TGTGCCAGCAGCCAAGAAGCCCCTGGGGCAGCTGGAAACACCATATATTTT	CASSQEAPGAAGNTIYF
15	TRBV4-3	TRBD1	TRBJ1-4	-	TGCGCCAGCAGCCAAATGACAGGGGCTAGTGAAAAACTGTTTTTT	CASSQMTGASEKLFF
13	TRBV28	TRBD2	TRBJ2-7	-	TGTGCCAGCGGGGAGGGGAATGACTACGAGCAGTACTTC	CASGEGNDYEQYF
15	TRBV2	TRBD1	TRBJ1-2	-	TGTGCCAGCAGTGAAGAGACAGGGACAAACTATGGCTACACCTTC	CASSEETGTNYGYTF
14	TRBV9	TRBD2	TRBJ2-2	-	TGTGCCAGCAGCGTACCCTCGACTAGCCGGGAGCTGTTTTTT	CASSVPSTSRELFF
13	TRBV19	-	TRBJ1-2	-	TGTGCCAGTAGTCCCACGGGATGGGGAGGCTACACCTTC	CASSPTGWGGYTF
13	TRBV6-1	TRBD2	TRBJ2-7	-	TGTGCCAGCAGTCCCCAAGCGGGAGCCGAGCAGTACTTC	CASSPQAGAEQYF
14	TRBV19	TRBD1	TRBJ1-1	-	TGTGCCAGTAGTACCCTAGGACAGGGCACTGAAGCTTTCTTT	CASSTLGQGTEAFF
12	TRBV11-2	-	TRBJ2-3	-	TGTGCCAGCAGCCCCTCTACAGATACGCAGTATTTT	CASSPSTDTQYF
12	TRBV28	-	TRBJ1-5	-	TGTGCCAGCAGTTTAGCGGGACAGCCCCAGCATTTT	CASSLAGQPQHF
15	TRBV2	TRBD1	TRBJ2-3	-	TGTGCCAGCAGGCCGGGACAGGCCCTCACAGATACGCAGTATTTT	CASRPGQALTDTQYF
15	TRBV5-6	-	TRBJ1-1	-	TGTGCCAGCAGCTTGGTGTTGTCCCCCTCGGTATACGTTTTCTTT	CASSLVLSPSVYVFF
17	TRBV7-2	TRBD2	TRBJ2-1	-	TGTGCCAGCAGCCTTGGGACTAGCGGGAGCTCCTACAATGAGCAGTTCTTC	CASSLGTSGSSYNEQFF
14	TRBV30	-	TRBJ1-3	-	TGTGCCTGGAGTGGAGCGTCCTCTGGAAACACCATATATTTT	CAWSGASSGNTIYF
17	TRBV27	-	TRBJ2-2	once	TGTGCCAGCAGTTTAGCCGCCAAACTCTCGAACACCGGGGAGCTGTTTTTT	CASSLAAKLSNTGELFF
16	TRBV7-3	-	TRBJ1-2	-	TGTGCCAGCAGCTTGGTAGGTGGGGCCGCCCCCGGTGGCTACACCTTC	CASSLVGGAAPGGYTF
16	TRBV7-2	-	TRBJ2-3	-	TGTGCCAGCAGCCTAACGAGTAGCCTCGGCACAGATACGCAGTATTTT	CASSLTSSLGTDTQYF
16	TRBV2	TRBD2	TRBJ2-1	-	TGTGCCAGCGGGGGGACCTTAGCGGCCGGGGGGGATGAGCAGTTCTTC	CASGGTLAAGGDEQFF
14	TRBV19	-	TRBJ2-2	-	TGTGCCAGTAGTATCCCCGGGAACACCGGGGAGCTGTTTTTT	CASSIPGNTGELFF
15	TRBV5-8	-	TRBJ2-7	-	TGTGCCAGCAGCTTGCGAGGGAGTCGCGCCTACGAGCAGTACTTC	CASSLRGSRAYEQYF
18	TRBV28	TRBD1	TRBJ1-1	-	TGTGCCAGCACTCCCCTAAGGTACAGGGGCCCTGCGAACACTGAAGCTTTCTTT	CASTPLRYRGPANTEAFF
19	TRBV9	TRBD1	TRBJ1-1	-	TGTGCCAGCAGCGTATCCCCAGGCGACAGGGGGGTAGTGAACACTGAAGCTTTCTTT	CASSVSPGDRGVVNTEAFF
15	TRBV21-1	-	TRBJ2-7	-	TGTGCCAGCACCAAACGGGGGGGCATGACCTACGAGCAGTACTTC	CASTKRGGMTYEQYF
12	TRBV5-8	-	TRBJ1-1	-	TGTGCCAGCAGCCCCGAGATTACTGAAGCTTTCTTT	CASSPEITEAFF
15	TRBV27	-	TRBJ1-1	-	TGTGCCAGCAGTCCCCGGGTCAGTACAAACACTGAAGCTTTCTTT	CASSPRVSTNTEAFF
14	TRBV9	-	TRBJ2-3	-	TGTGCCAGCAGCGTAGATGGCGCGGGAGATACGCAGTATTTT	CASSVDGAGDTQYF
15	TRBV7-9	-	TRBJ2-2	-	TGTGCCAGCAGCTTATCCGGGGTTAACACCGGGGAGCTGTTTTTT	CASSLSGVNTGELFF
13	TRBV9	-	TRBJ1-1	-	TGTGCCAGCAGCGCAGGCCTCGGAACTGAAGCTTTCTTT	CASSAGLGTEAFF
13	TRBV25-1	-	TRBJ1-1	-	TGTGCCAGCCGCGGACACTTAAACACTGAAGCTTTCTTT	CASRGHLNTEAFF
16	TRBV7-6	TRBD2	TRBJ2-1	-	TGTGCCAGCAGCTTAGAACTAGCGGGAGTTTACAATGAGCAGTTCTTC	CASSLELAGVYNEQFF
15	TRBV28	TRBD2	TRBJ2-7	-	TGTGCCAGCAGTTTACCTAGCGGGCGGACCTACGAGCAGTACTTC	CASSLPSGRTYEQYF
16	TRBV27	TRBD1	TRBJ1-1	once	TGTGCCAGCAGCCGTACAACAGGGGTATTCGGCACTGAAGCTTTCTTT	CASSRTTGVFGTEAFF
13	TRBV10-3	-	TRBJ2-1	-	TGTGCCACCAGTGACTTGGCCGACAATGAGCAGTTCTTC	CATSDLADNEQFF
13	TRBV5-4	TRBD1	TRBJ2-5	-	TGTGCCAGCAGTACAGGGGGCGCGGAGACCCAGTACTTC	CASSTGGAETQYF
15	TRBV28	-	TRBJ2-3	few	TGTGCCAGCAGCTCCGGTGGGGCCGCGGTAGATACGCAGTATTTT	CASSSGGAAVDTQYF
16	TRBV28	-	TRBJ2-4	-	TGTGCCAGCAGTCTTGAACAGGGTGTCGCCAAAAACATTCAGTACTTC	CASSLEQGVAKNIQYF
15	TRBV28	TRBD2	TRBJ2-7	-	TGTGCCAGCAGGGGGGGGACTAGCGGCTCTCACGAGCAGTACTTC	CASRGGTSGSHEQYF
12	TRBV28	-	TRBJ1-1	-	TGTGCCAGCAGTTTCTTGGGCAGTGAAGCTTTCTTT	CASSFLGSEAFF
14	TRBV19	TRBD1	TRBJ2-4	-	TGTGCCAGTAGCCCTACAGGGGGAGGAAACATTCAGTACTTC	CASSPTGGGNIQYF
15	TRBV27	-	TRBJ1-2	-	TGTGCCAGCAGTTTAGGGGCCGGGGGGTACTATGGCTACACCTTC	CASSLGAGGYYGYTF
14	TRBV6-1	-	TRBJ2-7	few	TGTGCCAGCAGTGAAAATGGCAGCTCCTACGAGCAGTACTTC	CASSENGSSYEQYF